This is a list of T cell receptor beta chains from one sample in a study of T cells in Graves' hyperthyroidism and ophthalmopathy. TCRdb re-derived calls from the multiplex PCR reads in MiXCR, one entry per CDR3 protein. The sample shows 650,000 to 800,000 distinct CDR3 sequences, roughly 46% of them seen only once. What was sequenced was peripheral blood or thyroid tissue (not recorded which). The receptors come from an adult man with Graves' disease, either hyperthyroidism or ophthalmopathy (not recorded which). Each CDR3 is given with its conserved first and last residue. The D gene is left open where the match is weak. Clone size is shown for a subset of rows, as once, few, many or a class of expanded clone.

j_call: TRBJ2-2; v_call: TRBV20-1; clone_size: few; d_call: NA; cdr3_nt: TGCAGTGCTAATATGGGGGCGACCGGGGAGCTGTTTTTT; cdr3_aa: CSANMGATGELFF
j_call: TRBJ1-2; v_call: TRBV13; clone_size: NA; d_call: TRBD1; cdr3_nt: TGTGCCAGCAGGACGGGACAGCCGAGCTATGGCTACACCTTC; cdr3_aa: CASRTGQPSYGYTF
j_call: TRBJ2-2; v_call: TRBV24-1; clone_size: few; d_call: TRBD1; cdr3_nt: TGTGCCACCAGTGATTTGAGGGTTGACAGGGGGAACACCGGGGAGCTGTTTTTT; cdr3_aa: CATSDLRVDRGNTGELFF
j_call: TRBJ2-7; v_call: TRBV20-1; clone_size: few; d_call: NA; cdr3_nt: TGCAGTGCTAGACGGCTAGATTTACGCGAGCAGTACTTC; cdr3_aa: CSARRLDLREQYF
j_call: TRBJ1-6; v_call: TRBV7-2; clone_size: once; d_call: NA; cdr3_nt: TGTGCCAGCAGCGTAAATCCAGGGGAGAGTTCACCCCTCCACTTT; cdr3_aa: CASSVNPGESSPLHF
j_call: TRBJ1-4; v_call: TRBV29-1; clone_size: NA; d_call: NA; cdr3_nt: TGCAGCGTTGAAGAACGTAAAAAACTGTTTTTT; cdr3_aa: CSVEERKKLFF
j_call: TRBJ2-6; v_call: TRBV7-9; clone_size: NA; d_call: TRBD2; cdr3_nt: TGTGCCAGCAGCCCGGGGGGGCAGCGAGGATCTGGGGCCAACGTCCTGACTTTC; cdr3_aa: CASSPGGQRGSGANVLTF
j_call: TRBJ1-3; v_call: TRBV15; clone_size: few; d_call: NA; cdr3_nt: TGTGCCACCAGCAGAGATCGGGGAGGGTTCCTCAACTTT; cdr3_aa: CATSRDRGGFLNF
j_call: TRBJ1-3; v_call: TRBV10-3; clone_size: many; d_call: NA; cdr3_nt: TGTGCCATCAGTGAGTCGAAGGAAGGAAACACCATATATTTT; cdr3_aa: CAISESKEGNTIYF
j_call: TRBJ1-2; v_call: TRBV20-1; clone_size: many; d_call: NA; cdr3_nt: TGCAGTGCTAGGTGGGACATACCAAACTATGGCTACACCTTC; cdr3_aa: CSARWDIPNYGYTF
j_call: TRBJ1-2; v_call: TRBV19; clone_size: many; d_call: TRBD1; cdr3_nt: TGTGCCAGTAGCCCTGGGACAGGGGGTTCCACCTTC; cdr3_aa: CASSPGTGGSTF
j_call: TRBJ1-3; v_call: TRBV25-1; clone_size: many; d_call: NA; cdr3_nt: TGTGCCAGCTCCCCTCGGGGTAGAAACACCATATATTTT; cdr3_aa: CASSPRGRNTIYF
j_call: TRBJ1-2; v_call: TRBV7-6; clone_size: NA; d_call: NA; cdr3_nt: TGTGCCAGCAGCTTATTGCCTACGGGGACCGCCAACGGCTACACCTTC; cdr3_aa: CASSLLPTGTANGYTF
j_call: TRBJ1-5; v_call: TRBV7-8; clone_size: many; d_call: NA; cdr3_nt: TGTGCCAGCAGCTTAGCGAGGGGTAATCAGCCCCAGCATTTT; cdr3_aa: CASSLARGNQPQHF
j_call: TRBJ1-2; v_call: TRBV20-1; clone_size: NA; d_call: TRBD1; cdr3_nt: TGCAGTGCTAGAGTGGACAGGGACGGCTACACCTTC; cdr3_aa: CSARVDRDGYTF
j_call: TRBJ1-5; v_call: TRBV19; clone_size: NA; d_call: TRBD1; cdr3_nt: TGTGCCACCTCGACAGGGATGAGATTAGATCTGCCCCAGCATTTT; cdr3_aa: CATSTGMRLDLPQHF
j_call: TRBJ2-7; v_call: TRBV12-3/TRBV12-4; clone_size: few; d_call: NA; cdr3_nt: TGTGCCAGCAGTTTCAAAGGGCACGAGCAGTACTTC; cdr3_aa: CASSFKGHEQYF
j_call: TRBJ2-7; v_call: TRBV6-6; clone_size: few; d_call: NA; cdr3_nt: TGTGCCAGCAGACAACTAGGCTACGAGCAGTACTTC; cdr3_aa: CASRQLGYEQYF
j_call: TRBJ1-1; v_call: TRBV7-8; clone_size: few; d_call: NA; cdr3_nt: TGTGCCAGCAGCTTAAAAGGCCCTCAACGTCGGATGAACACTGAAGCTTTCTTT; cdr3_aa: CASSLKGPQRRMNTEAFF
j_call: TRBJ1-3; v_call: TRBV29-1; clone_size: NA; d_call: NA; cdr3_nt: TGCAGGGCAGGGCCATCCTCTGGAAACACCATATATTTT; cdr3_aa: CRAGPSSGNTIYF
j_call: TRBJ2-7; v_call: TRBV10-3; clone_size: NA; d_call: NA; cdr3_nt: TGTGCCATCAGTCAGACTAGAGTGGCGGGCCCAACCTACGAGCAGTACTTC; cdr3_aa: CAISQTRVAGPTYEQYF
j_call: TRBJ2-7; v_call: TRBV29-1; clone_size: once; d_call: NA; cdr3_nt: TGCAGCGTTCGAACCGGGGCAGCCTACAATGAGCAGTACTTC; cdr3_aa: CSVRTGAAYNEQYF
j_call: TRBJ2-2; v_call: TRBV9; clone_size: many; d_call: NA; cdr3_nt: TGTGCCAGCAGCGCCCTTCCACTCGCCGGGGAGCTGTTTTTT; cdr3_aa: CASSALPLAGELFF
j_call: TRBJ2-7; v_call: TRBV6-5; clone_size: many; d_call: TRBD1; cdr3_nt: TGTGCCAGCAGTTACATCGGGACAGGGGACGAGCAGTACTTC; cdr3_aa: CASSYIGTGDEQYF
j_call: TRBJ1-2; v_call: TRBV29-1; clone_size: NA; d_call: TRBD1; cdr3_nt: TGCAGCCAGGACAGGGACGGCTACACCTTC; cdr3_aa: CSQDRDGYTF
j_call: TRBJ1-2; v_call: TRBV9; clone_size: many; d_call: NA; cdr3_nt: TGTGCCAGCAGCACAGTGGGTTATGGCTACACCTTC; cdr3_aa: CASSTVGYGYTF
j_call: TRBJ1-1; v_call: TRBV10-3; clone_size: NA; d_call: TRBD1; cdr3_nt: TGTGCCACCGCGCTAGGACAGGGGGCGAACACTGAAGCTTTCTTT; cdr3_aa: CATALGQGANTEAFF
j_call: TRBJ1-1; v_call: TRBV2; clone_size: once; d_call: NA; cdr3_nt: TGTGCCAGCAGTGACCCGGGGATGAACACTGAAGCTTTCTTT; cdr3_aa: CASSDPGMNTEAFF
j_call: TRBJ2-7; v_call: TRBV7-9; clone_size: NA; d_call: TRBD1; cdr3_nt: TGTGCTGGAGCTGGCGGACAGGGGTCCTACGAGCAGTACTTC; cdr3_aa: CAGAGGQGSYEQYF
j_call: TRBJ1-2; v_call: TRBV25-1; clone_size: many; d_call: NA; cdr3_nt: TGTGCCAGCAGTGACACTAAACTGGCTAACTATGGCTACACCTTC; cdr3_aa: CASSDTKLANYGYTF
j_call: TRBJ2-5; v_call: TRBV7-8; clone_size: once; d_call: NA; cdr3_nt: TGTGCCAGCTCACCACCTTCCGGAAGGCAAGAGACCCAGTACTTC; cdr3_aa: CASSPPSGRQETQYF
j_call: TRBJ2-7; v_call: TRBV10-2; clone_size: once; d_call: TRBD1; cdr3_nt: TGTGCCAGCTCATTGGACAGGGCCGCCACCTACGAGCAGTACTTC; cdr3_aa: CASSLDRAATYEQYF
j_call: TRBJ1-1; v_call: TRBV29-1; clone_size: many; d_call: NA; cdr3_nt: TGCAGCGTTGATACCCGCACTGAAGCTTTCTTT; cdr3_aa: CSVDTRTEAFF
j_call: TRBJ2-7; v_call: TRBV7-9; clone_size: many; d_call: TRBD1; cdr3_nt: TGTGCCAGCAGCCTCCTCGGGACAGGGGTATACGAGCAGTACTTC; cdr3_aa: CASSLLGTGVYEQYF
j_call: TRBJ1-5; v_call: TRBV12-3/TRBV12-4; clone_size: few; d_call: NA; cdr3_nt: TGTGCCAGCAGTTTAGGGGCTGAGAATCAGCCCCAGCATTTT; cdr3_aa: CASSLGAENQPQHF
j_call: TRBJ1-3; v_call: TRBV20-1; clone_size: NA; d_call: TRBD1; cdr3_nt: TGCAGTGCTAGAGAGGACAGGGAAGGAAACACCATATATTTT; cdr3_aa: CSAREDREGNTIYF
j_call: TRBJ2-5; v_call: TRBV12-3/TRBV12-4; clone_size: few; d_call: NA; cdr3_nt: TGTGCCAGCAGTTTAGGACCACGGAGGGAGACCCAGTACTTC; cdr3_aa: CASSLGPRRETQYF
j_call: TRBJ2-2; v_call: TRBV10-3; clone_size: NA; d_call: TRBD2; cdr3_nt: TGTGCCACCCGAGGGACTAGCACCGGGGAGCTGTTTTTT; cdr3_aa: CATRGTSTGELFF
j_call: TRBJ2-2; v_call: TRBV10-3; clone_size: NA; d_call: TRBD1; cdr3_nt: TGTGCCATCAAGGAGGACAGGGTCGCGAACACCGGGGAGCTGTTTTTT; cdr3_aa: CAIKEDRVANTGELFF
j_call: TRBJ2-7; v_call: TRBV2; clone_size: few; d_call: TRBD1; cdr3_nt: TGTGCCAGCAGTTCGACAGGGTTCGGATACGAGCAGTACTTC; cdr3_aa: CASSSTGFGYEQYF
j_call: TRBJ1-4; v_call: TRBV2; clone_size: NA; d_call: TRBD1; cdr3_nt: TGTGCCAGCAGTTACGGGACAGGGTCGTTCCTAGATGAAAAACTGTTTTTT; cdr3_aa: CASSYGTGSFLDEKLFF
j_call: TRBJ2-6; v_call: TRBV20-1; clone_size: NA; d_call: TRBD1; cdr3_nt: TGCAGTGCTAGAACCCGGACAGGCTTTGGGGCCAACGTCCTGACTTTC; cdr3_aa: CSARTRTGFGANVLTF